This TCR beta chain was captured in a study of vaccination effects on CD4 cells after COVID-19. Details on this clone: Its antigen is unknown.

Sequencing used immunoSEQ multiplex PCR; TCRdb keeps in-frame clones, though not all of them. The top ten hold around 8.4% of the sample, which has about 24,000 clones, approximately 70% seen once. Before any sequencing was done, the ViraFEST assay used viral peptide pools to expand antigen-specific CD4+ T cells. Investigators separated out CD4+ T cells once about 10 days of culture had passed. Two-dose BNT162b2 or mRNA-1273 vaccination was given to participants. Prior SARS-CoV-2 infection was absent in the vaccine recipients, as shown by negative nucleocapsid antibodies. Wells each received over 1.5 million PBMC, cultured with around 9.3 IU/ml IL-2 and around 10 ug/ml peptides. This CDR3 contains 12 residues. Trimming took 5 bases from V and 7 from J, leaving 11 bases between them.

The rearrangement links TRBV12-3 or TRBV12-4 to TRBJ2-5; D remains ambiguous. This sequence was found in a human donor who received a COVID-19 vaccine. The material was CD4+ T cells from PBMCs cultured with SARS-CoV-2 spike peptides, obtained after COVID-19 vaccination. In DNA form, the CDR3 reads TGTGCCAGCAGTCCTGAATCGGGGACCCAGTACTTC. Its translation is CASSPESGTQYF.